The 15 T cell receptor beta chains listed next were all sequenced from one sample in a study of STAT5B mutations in CD4+ large granular lymphocyte leukemia. TCRdb keeps only in-frame clones here, not all; method: immunoSEQ multiplex PCR. This repertoire shows about 29,000 clones, just under 80% found once; its top ten account for about 1%. The source material was CD4+ T cells from blood buffy coats. The receptors originated from a human donor in good health.

This chain connects TRBV7-2 to TRBJ1-5; D ambiguous. From germline, CDR1 is SGHTA and CDR2 FQGNSA. The CDR3 sequence is 12 residues long. The V end was cut by 2 bases, the J end by 3 bases, with 2 bases between. CDR3 amino acids: CASSLNNQPQHF. The DNA of the CDR3 is TGTGCCAGCAGCTTAAACAATCAGCCCCAGCATTTT.

The V gene is TRBV10-2, the J gene TRBJ1-1, with 7 bases lining up with TRBD1. Germline-derived CDR1 and CDR2 are WSHSY and SAAADI. After removal of 0 bases from V and 1 base from J, the junction contained 11 bases not matched to a gene. The CDR3 loop spans 18 amino acids. The CDR3 loop is CASSESERGLKPNTEAFF. CDR3 DNA sequence: TGCGCCAGCAGTGAGTCTGAAAGGGGGCTTAAACCGAACACTGAAGCTTTCTTT.

This chain uses TRBV19 with TRBJ2-7; TRBD1 matches 7 bases. Losses at the gene ends were 9 bases for V and 6 bases for J; bases not matched to a gene: 11. This CDR3 comprises 13 residues. Germline lookup yields CDR1 LNHDA and CDR2 SQIVND (reference sequence). This CDR3 reads CASSPLTGSEQYF. CDR3 nucleotide sequence: TGTGCCAGCTCCCCGCTGACAGGGAGCGAGCAGTACTTC.

This rearrangement joins TRBV19 to TRBJ1-2; D is uncertain. Germline-derived CDR1 and CDR2 are LNHDA and SQIVND (reference sequence). The CDR3 runs to 11 residues. The V end was cut by 2 bases, the J end by 2 bases, with 0 bases between. The CDR3 DNA reads as TGTGCCAGTAGTATAAACTATGGCTACACCTTC. It encodes CASSINYGYTF.

The chain joins TRBV6-1 to TRBJ2-1; D may be TRBD1 or TRBD2 (5 bases each). This CDR3 has 16 amino acids. Looked up from germline, CDR1 is MNHNS and CDR2 is SASEGT. The V end lost 0 bases, the J end lost 5 bases, and 14 bases lay between the germline ends. CDR3 coding DNA: TGTGCCAGCAGTGAAGCGACGGGACCCGGACACAATGAGCAGTTCTTC. This translates into CASSEATGPGHNEQFF.

The chain is built from TRBV10-1 and TRBJ1-3; D call uncertain. V lost 7 bases and J 0 bases, leaving 13 bases between the germline ends. The germline CDR1 and CDR2 sequences are WNHNN and SYGVQD (reference sequence). The CDR3 is 15 residues long. Here the CDR3 reads CASTPGGSSGNTIYF. The CDR3 DNA sequence: TGCGCCAGCACTCCAGGCGGATCCTCTGGAAACACCATATATTTT.

The rearrangement links TRBV15 to TRBJ1-5; D is unresolved. In germline, CDR1 is LNHNV, CDR2 YYDKDF (reference sequence). V lost 1 base to trimming and J lost 6 bases, with 10 bases between them. The CDR3 runs 14 residues. The CDR3 loop reads CATSRGEASQPQHF. CDR3 DNA: TGTGCCACCAGCAGAGGTGAGGCTAGTCAGCCCCAGCATTTT.

The V gene is TRBV5-1, the J gene TRBJ2-3; 9 nucleotides align to TRBD1. From germline, CDR1 is SGHRS and CDR2 YFSETQ. CDR3 size: 15 residues. The ends lost 3 bases at V and 6 bases at J; junction bases unmatched: 8. The CDR3 DNA is TGCGCCAGCAGCTGGGGGACAGGGACGGTGGATACGCAGTATTTT. Its protein is CASSWGTGTVDTQYF.

This chain uses TRBV30 with TRBJ1-6; a weak D match, TRBD1 (5 bases). This CDR3 contains 15 residues. Germline CDR1 GTSNPN, CDR2 SVGIG (reference sequence). Trimming stripped 0 bases from V and 10 bases from J, with 16 bases between. Here the CDR3 reads CAWSVDAGSRSPLHF. The CDR3 coding sequence is TGTGCCTGGAGTGTAGATGCAGGGTCCCGCTCACCCCTCCACTTT.

This clone has only a few counts. The chain uses TRBV30 and TRBJ1-3, with 7 nucleotides matching TRBD1. After removal of 8 bases from V and 1 base from J, the junction contained 2 bases not matched to a gene. The V gene's germline CDR1 is GTSNPN and CDR2 SVGIG (reference sequence). CDR3 length: 12 residues. The CDR3 region has the DNA TGTGCCCGGACAGGTTCTGGAAACACCATATATTTT. As protein: CARTGSGNTIYF.

The chain couples TRBV20-1 to TRBJ2-7; no clear D gene. The germline V gene has CDR1 DFQATT and CDR2 SNEGSKA (reference sequence). Trimming left V 5 bases short and J 3 bases short, with 8 bases between. The CDR3 is 11 amino acids. The CDR3 protein is CSAVRYYEQYF. As DNA, the CDR3 is TGCAGTGCTGTCCGTTACTACGAGCAGTACTTC.

J is TRBJ1-6 and V is TRBV2; 8 nucleotides align to TRBD1. CDR3 length: 14 amino acids. The germline CDR1 and CDR2 sequences are SNHLY and FYNNEI. Trimming at V came to 5 bases and at J to 10 bases, leaving 7 bases not matched to a gene. The CDR3 nucleotides are TGTGCCAGCAGTCCGGACAGGGTGGTATCACCCCTCCACTTT. Its translation: CASSPDRVVSPLHF. The complete variable domain, with remaining parts taken from reference TRBV2 and TRBJ1-6, reads EPEVTQTPSHQVTQMGQEVILRCVPISNHLYFYWYRQILGQKVEFLVSFYNNEISEKSEIFDDQFSVERPDGSNFTLKIRSTKLEDSAMYFCASSPDRVVSPLHFGNGTRLTVT.

The chain recombines TRBV28 with TRBJ2-4; D remains ambiguous. Per germline, CDR1 MDHEN and CDR2 SYDVKM. The CDR3 sequence is 16 residues long. Trimming stripped 1 base from V and 5 bases from J, with 15 bases between. In DNA, the CDR3 is TGTGCCAGCAGTTTATTTCGGCTCCTCGCGGAAAACATTCAGTACTTC. Protein sequence: CASSLFRLLAENIQYF.

Only one count was recorded for this clone. The chain uses TRBV19 and TRBJ2-2; D is undetermined. Per the germline V gene, CDR1 is LNHDA and CDR2 is SQIVND (reference sequence). Trimming took 6 bases from V and 0 from J, leaving 14 bases between them. CDR3 length: 16 residues. The chain's CDR3 is CASSPRLGSNTGELFF. In DNA, the CDR3 is TGTGCCAGTAGCCCCAGGTTAGGCTCGAACACCGGGGAGCTGTTTTTT.

The V call is TRBV13, the J call TRBJ1-1, with D unresolved. Trimming cost V 2 bases and J 5 bases, with 9 bases left between them. This CDR3 contains 13 residues. The V gene's germline CDR1 is PRHDT and CDR2 FYEKMQ (reference sequence). CDR3 residues: CASSLQFRTEAFF. CDR3 DNA sequence: TGTGCCAGCAGCTTACAGTTTAGGACTGAAGCTTTCTTT. The entire variable domain, with the rest obtained from reference TRBV13 and TRBJ1-1, is as follows: AAGVIQSPRHLIKEKRETATLKCYPIPRHDTVYWYQQGPGQDPQFLISFYEKMQSDKGSIPDRFSAQQFSDYHSELNMSSLELGDSALYFCASSLQFRTEAFFGQGTRLTVV.